What follows are 21 T cell receptor beta chains derived from one specimen sequenced in a study of blood T cell repertoires in COVID-19. Sequenced by immunoSEQ multiplex PCR; TCRdb stores in-frame clones only, minus some. The data contain about 260,000 clones, around 92% of them seen just once; the ten biggest clones take up about 2.5%. Material for sequencing was peripheral blood. The receptors stem from a young adult with COVID-19, enrolled during active disease.

V and J are TRBV3-1 (or the pseudogene TRBV3-2) and TRBJ2-5; 8 nucleotides agree with TRBD1. Germline V gene data show CDR1 as LGHDT and CDR2 as YNNKEL (reference sequence). The CDR3 has 15 amino acids. After removal of 6 bases from V and 5 bases from J, the junction contained 11 bases not matched to a gene. The CDR3 loop is CASRPAGTGEETQYF. DNA of the CDR3: TGTGCCAGCAGACCTGCCGGGACAGGCGAGGAGACCCAGTACTTC.

The rearrangement joins TRBV2 to TRBJ1-3; D is perhaps TRBD1 (5 bases). CDR3 length: 16 amino acids. The V gene lost 6 bases and the J gene lost 1 base, with 16 bases spanning the gap. Germline CDR1 and CDR2: SNHLY and FYNNEI. The CDR3 spells CASSPTGGPSGNTIYF. The CDR3 DNA reads as TGTGCCAGCAGCCCGACGGGGGGACCATCTGGAAACACCATATATTTT.

The V gene is TRBV12-5, the J gene TRBJ1-1; 9 bases are shared with TRBD1. CDR1 is LGHNT, CDR2 FRNRAP, per germline. V was pared by 0 bases and J by 2 bases, with 7 bases of the junction left unmatched. The CDR3 extends over 17 amino acids. CDR3 sequence (DNA): TGTGCTAGTGGTTTGGTACGAACAGGGGGCAGTAACACTGAAGCTTTCTTT. Its protein is CASGLVRTGGSNTEAFF.

The chain combines TRBV3-1 (or the pseudogene TRBV3-2) with TRBJ2-7; weak D call: TRBD1 (5 bases). Germline-derived CDR1 and CDR2 are LGHDT and YNNKEL (reference sequence). This CDR3 contains 13 residues. V lost 10 bases, J lost 1 base, and 14 bases lay in between. The CDR3 protein is CATPTRVSYEQYF. The CDR3 DNA reads as TGTGCCACGCCAACCAGGGTGTCCTACGAGCAGTACTTC.

Only a few counts were recorded for this clone. This chain joins TRBV30 and TRBJ1-6; the D is unclear. The ends were cut back, 3 bases at V and 4 bases at J, with 7 bases in the middle. This CDR3 is 13 amino acids long. Germline V lookup: CDR1 GTSNPN, CDR2 SVGIG (reference sequence). In DNA form, the CDR3 reads TGTGCCTGGAGCCCAGGTTATAATTCACCCCTCCACTTT. Protein sequence: CAWSPGYNSPLHF.

V gene TRBV9 combines with J gene TRBJ2-3; D is possibly TRBD2 (5 bases). Germline CDR1 SGDLS, CDR2 YYNGEE. This CDR3 spans 14 amino acids. V gave up 0 bases and J gave up 6 bases, with 11 bases separating them. The CDR3 sequence: CASSVAGSGDTQYF. As DNA, the CDR3 is TGTGCCAGCAGCGTAGCCGGCTCGGGGGATACGCAGTATTTT.

The chain uses TRBV14 and TRBJ2-1; 7 bases match TRBD2. This CDR3 has 16 residues. Unmatched junction bases numbered 8, after V lost 1 base and J lost 5 bases. CDR1 and CDR2 (germline): SGHDN, FVKESK. CDR3 coding DNA: TGTGCCAGCAGCCAAGGAGAACTAGCGACGGACAATGAGCAGTTCTTC. Its protein product is CASSQGELATDNEQFF.

V and J are TRBV18 and TRBJ1-4; 9 nucleotides agree with TRBD1. Germline lookup yields CDR1 KGHSH and CDR2 LQKENI. V dropped 3 bases and J dropped 1; count of bases not matched to a gene: 0. This CDR3 is 15 amino acids long. The CDR3 nucleotides read TGTGCCAGCTCACCGGGACAGGGAACTAATGAAAAACTGTTTTTT. Amino acids: CASSPGQGTNEKLFF.

The chain uses TRBV7-2 and TRBJ2-3; 11 bases are a match to TRBD2. Germline V gene lookup returns CDR1 SGHTA and CDR2 FQGNSA. This CDR3 has 15 amino acids. J was trimmed by 2 bases and V by 4 bases; bases with no gene match: 2. The CDR3 nucleotides read TGTGCCAGCAGCTCGGGACTAGCGGTCACAGATACGCAGTATTTT. Its translation is CASSSGLAVTDTQYF. The full variable domain, with the rest looked up from reference TRBV7-2 and TRBJ2-3, is GAGVSQSPSNKVTEKGKDVELRCDPISGHTALYWYRQSLGQGLEFLIYFQGNSAPDKSGLPSDRFSAERTGGSVSTLTIQRTQQEDSAVYLCASSSGLAVTDTQYFGPGTRLTVL.

The genes are TRBV6-5 and TRBJ2-7; the D gene is possibly TRBD1 (5 bases). Trimming cost V 2 bases and J 3 bases, with 11 bases left between them. CDR1 and CDR2 from the germline V gene are MNHEY and SVGAGI. The CDR3 has 14 amino acids. In DNA, the CDR3 is TGTGCCAGCAGTTACGACAGATATCTCTACGAGCAGTACTTC. Its protein product is CASSYDRYLYEQYF.

The chain has TRBV19 and TRBJ2-3; 8 bases line up with TRBD2. Germline CDR1 is LNHDA and CDR2 is SQIVND (reference sequence). The CDR3 runs to 16 residues. V shed 1 base and J 0 bases; nucleotides not matched to a gene: 3. CDR3 bases: TGTGCCAGTAGTATAGGGACTAGCAGAAGCACAGATACGCAGTATTTT. This sequence encodes CASSIGTSRSTDTQYF. Filled out from reference TRBV19 and TRBJ2-3, the complete variable domain reads DGGITQSPKYLFRKEGQNVTLSCEQNLNHDAMYWYRQDPGQGLRLIYYSQIVNDFQKGDIAEGYSVSREKKESFPLTVTSAQKNPTAFYLCASSIGTSRSTDTQYFGPGTRLTVL.

J is TRBJ2-1 and V is TRBV4-1; TRBD2 matches 11 bases. This CDR3 is built from 15 residues. From germline, CDR1 is MGHRA and CDR2 YSYEKL. The J segment lost 7 bases and the V segment lost 5 bases, leaving 7 bases of the junction unmatched. CDR3 region: CASSGTSGAGNEQFF. The CDR3 nucleotides read TGCGCCAGCAGCGGGACTAGCGGAGCAGGTAATGAGCAGTTCTTC.

The rearrangement uses TRBV28 and TRBJ2-2, with 7 bases lining up with TRBD2. Germline assignment: CDR1 MDHEN and CDR2 SYDVKM. The trim removed 4 bases at V and 4 bases at J, leaving 12 bases unmatched. This CDR3 spans 17 amino acids. CDR3 DNA sequence: TGTGCCAGCAGTTCCTCCCCGGGACTAAAGGGCACCGGGGAGCTGTTTTTT. Its translation is CASSSSPGLKGTGELFF.

V usage is TRBV6-5 and J usage is TRBJ2-7; 8 bases agree with TRBD1. The CDR3 runs to 15 residues. CDR1 is MNHEY, CDR2 SVGAGI, per germline. V was clipped by 0 bases and J by 7 bases; unmatched bases: 8. The CDR3 loop is CASSYSGQGAWEQYF. The CDR3 DNA reads as TGTGCCAGCAGTTACTCGGGTCAGGGGGCATGGGAGCAGTACTTC.

The V and J genes are TRBV15 and TRBJ1-1; no firm D call. V was pared by 3 bases and J by 4 bases, with 12 bases between. Per the germline V gene, CDR1 is LNHNV and CDR2 is YYDKDF (reference sequence). CDR3 length: 14 residues. CDR3 in DNA: TGTGCCACCAGCAGTCTTCGAGGGAGCACTGAAGCTTTCTTT. It encodes CATSSLRGSTEAFF.

The CDR3 nucleotides are TGTGCCAGCAGCTTAGAAGCGGGAGGCATAAATGAGCAGTTCTTC. Translating it yields CASSLEAGGINEQFF. The chain has TRBV11-3 and TRBJ2-1, with 9 bases matching TRBD2. The CDR3 spans 15 residues. Germline CDR1 is SGHNT and CDR2 is YENEEA. V dropped 0 bases and J dropped 7; count of bases not matched to a gene: 4.

The gene calls are TRBV12-3 or TRBV12-4 and TRBJ1-6, with 8 bases aligning to TRBD1. The V segment lost 6 bases and the J segment 10 bases; nucleotides outside the gene matches: 5. The CDR3 runs 13 residues. CDR3 sequence reads: CASSLDRGSPLHF. The CDR3, as DNA: TGTGCCAGCAGCCTCGACAGGGGCTCACCCCTCCACTTT.

The genes are TRBV12-3 or TRBV12-4 and TRBJ2-5, with 7 bases lining up with TRBD2. After removal of 5 bases from V and 9 bases from J, the junction contained 9 bases not matched to a gene. The length of the CDR3 is 13 residues. The CDR3: CASSPHTAGAQYF. The CDR3 DNA reads TGTGCCAGCAGTCCTCACACGGCGGGGGCCCAGTACTTC.

The chain is built from TRBV16 and TRBJ2-7, with D hard to call. The germline gives CDR1 KGHSY, CDR2 FQNENV. CDR3 length equals 13 residues. V was pared by 1 base and J by 2 bases, with 6 bases between. DNA for the CDR3: TGTGCCAGCAGCCAATTACAAGCCTACGAGCAGTACTTC. The encoded protein is CASSQLQAYEQYF.

This chain uses TRBV6-5 with TRBJ1-1; 8 nucleotides match TRBD1. After removal of 4 bases from V and 12 bases from J, the junction contained 10 bases not matched to a gene. From germline, CDR1 is MNHEY and CDR2 SVGAGI. This CDR3 contains 13 residues. The CDR3 spells CASSFLRGRETFF. CDR3 nucleotides: TGTGCCAGCAGTTTCCTCAGGGGGCGCGAGACTTTCTTT.

The rearrangement links TRBV5-4 to TRBJ2-5; 10 positions agree with TRBD2. Germline values: CDR1 SGHNT, CDR2 YYREEE (reference sequence). After removal of 4 bases from V and 8 bases from J, the junction contained 11 bases not matched to a gene. CDR3 size: 15 residues. This CDR3 reads CASSLEGLAGETQYF. The DNA for the CDR3 is TGTGCCAGCAGCCTTGAGGGGCTAGCGGGAGAAACCCAGTACTTC.